This T cell receptor beta chain was identified in a study of human T cells and chemical hapten exposure. The overall study: Chiefly women, the patients showed alopecia areata, totalis or universalis.

Each CDR3 protein is one row after TCRdb ran MiXCR on the RACE reads. The sample shows some 96,000 distinct CDR3 sequences, less than 35% of them seen only once. Time point given: patch test 3, about 24 weeks after DPC sensitization. Treatment meaning: therapeutic diphenylcyclopropenone sensitization with weekly scalp DPC. With V trimmed by 5 bases and J by 4 bases, 8 bases remained unmatched. CDR3 length: 15 amino acids. CDR1 SGHVS and CDR2 FQNEAQ come from the germline V gene. The TCR comes from a man in his forties with alopecia areata. Some clones in this sample may be carry-over from other donors' samples. Sequences were derived from whole blood, sampled in connection with sensitization to the hapten diphenylcyclopropenone (DPC). This chain connects TRBV7-8 to TRBJ1-5; TRBD1 matches at 7 bases. CDR3: CASSPRDSGNQPQHF. CDR3 DNA sequence: TGTGCCAGCAGCCCTAGGGACAGCGGAAATCAGCCCCAGCATTTT. Drawing the rest from reference TRBV7-8 and TRBJ1-5, the complete variable domain is GAGVSQSPRYKVAKRGQDVALRCDPISGHVSLFWYQQALGQGPEFLTYFQNEAQLDKSGLPSDRFFAERPEGSVSTLKIQRTQQEDSAVYLCASSPRDSGNQPQHFGDGTRLSIL.